This T cell receptor beta chain was recorded in a study of shared clonotypes between healthy human individuals. This table comes from immunoSEQ multiplex PCR, and its TCRdb copy is limited to in-frame clones, with some not included. The sample holds roughly 1 million clones, about 75% seen once. General study findings and limits: About 5% of naive CD4 clonotypes were shared across a few donors. Sampling involved blood alone; tissue repertoires likely differ. Generation probability values for non-shared clonotypes were lower than those for clonotypes shared by all four donors.

A word on this clone: Its matching antigen is unknown.

This clonotype originated in a man between 18 and 35 years old in good health. Sequenced material: memory CD4+ T cells sorted from blood. Subset in this sample: CD45RA-negative fraction.

The CDR3, as DNA: TGTGCCAGCAGCTTAGCCCGGGGGGACACCGGGGAGCTGTTTTTT. It codes for CASSLARGDTGELFF. The chain recombines TRBV7-8 with TRBJ2-2; 7 bases fit TRBD2. The CDR3 sequence is 15 residues long. From germline, CDR1 is SGHVS and CDR2 FQNEAQ. The V segment lost 0 bases and the J segment 3 bases; nucleotides outside the gene matches: 1.